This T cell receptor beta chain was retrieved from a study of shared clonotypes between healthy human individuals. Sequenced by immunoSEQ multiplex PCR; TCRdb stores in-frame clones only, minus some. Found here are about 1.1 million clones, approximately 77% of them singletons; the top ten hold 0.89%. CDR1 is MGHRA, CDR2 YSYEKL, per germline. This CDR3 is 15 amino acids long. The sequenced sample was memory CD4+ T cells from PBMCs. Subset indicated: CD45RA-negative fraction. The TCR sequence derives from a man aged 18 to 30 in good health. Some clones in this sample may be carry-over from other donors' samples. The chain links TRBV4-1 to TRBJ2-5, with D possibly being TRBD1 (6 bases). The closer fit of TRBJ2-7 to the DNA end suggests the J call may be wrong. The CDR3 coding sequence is TGCGCCAGCAGCCGAACAGGGCGATCAGACTACGAGCAGTACTTC. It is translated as CASSRTGRSDYEQYF.